These 26 T cell receptor beta chains originate from one sample sequenced in a study of blood T cell repertoires in COVID-19. Data came from immunoSEQ multiplex PCR; TCRdb stores just in-frame clones and leaves some out. Of 100,000 or so clones in the sample, 80% to 95% were seen once. Source material: peripheral blood. The receptor source for this set is a woman between 55 and 75 years old with active COVID-19.

The gene calls are TRBV5-1 and TRBJ2-1; D possibly corresponds to TRBD2 (6 bases). V was cut by 4 bases and J by 4 bases, with 15 bases left in between. The CDR3 runs 15 residues. CDR1 is SGHRS and CDR2 is YFSETQ in the germline V gene. The CDR3 reads CASSAEAGQYNEQFF. For the CDR3, the DNA is TGCGCCAGCAGCGCTGAGGCGGGGCAATACAATGAGCAGTTCTTC.

This chain links TRBV16 with TRBJ1-5; TRBD1 matches at 7 bases. With V trimmed by 4 bases and J by 1 base, 4 bases remained unmatched. The V gene's germline CDR1 is KGHSY and CDR2 FQNENV. CDR3 length equals 15 residues. CDR3 amino acids: CASSRTGVSNQPQHF. CDR3 in DNA: TGTGCCAGCAGCCGCACAGGGGTAAGCAATCAGCCCCAGCATTTT.

The genes are TRBV7-9 and TRBJ2-7, with TRBD2 matching over 7 bases. CDR1 and CDR2 (germline): SEHNR, FQNEAQ (reference sequence). This CDR3 contains 15 residues. Trimming cost V 0 bases and J 4 bases; bases outside gene matches: 6. For the CDR3, the DNA is TGTGCCAGCAGCTTAGCGGGAGGGCCTCTGTACGAGCAGTACTTC. Its translation is CASSLAGGPLYEQYF.

The CDR3 nucleotides read TGTGCCACAGATTCCGGGACAGGGGCTAACGAGCAGTACTTC. It translates to CATDSGTGANEQYF. The chain employs TRBV24-1 and TRBJ2-7; 10 nucleotides line up with TRBD1. V was pared by 10 bases and J by 5 bases, with 10 bases of the junction left unmatched. Germline values: CDR1 KGHDR, CDR2 SFDVKD. This CDR3 region has 14 residues.

CDR3 in amino acids: CASSRRETQYF. The CDR3 DNA reads TGTGCCAGCAGTAGGCGGGAGACCCAGTACTTC. The V call is TRBV6-5, the J call TRBJ2-5; D call uncertain. Deletions cut 5 bases from V and 5 bases from J, with 6 bases between. CDR1 and CDR2 (germline): MNHEY, SVGAGI. The CDR3 is 11 residues long.

The chain links TRBV7-2 to TRBJ2-7; 11 positions match TRBD2. The CDR3 sequence is 15 residues long. Germline values: CDR1 SGHTA, CDR2 FQGNSA. V lost 1 base to trimming and J lost 2 bases; unmatched junction nucleotides: 1. CDR3 amino acids: CASSLGLAGPYEQYF. CDR3 bases: TGTGCCAGCAGCTTAGGACTAGCGGGGCCCTACGAGCAGTACTTC.

V and J are TRBV27 and TRBJ1-4, with D possibly being TRBD1 (6 bases). Germline CDR1 MNHEY, CDR2 SMNVEV (reference sequence). The CDR3 spans 11 residues. The V gene lost 5 bases and the J gene lost 15 bases, with 13 bases spanning the gap. CDR3 in DNA: TGTGCCAGCAGTGGGGGCAATTTTATGTTTTTT. This translates into CASSGGNFMFF.

This clone was observed a handful of times. The chain couples TRBV6-5 to TRBJ1-4; TRBD1 agrees at 7 bases. The germline V gene encodes CDR1 MNHEY and CDR2 SVGAGI. The J segment lost 3 bases and the V segment lost 6 bases, leaving 4 bases of the junction unmatched. The CDR3 runs 14 residues. The CDR3 here is CASRQGEPNEKLFF. The CDR3 nucleotides read TGTGCCAGCAGGCAGGGGGAGCCTAATGAAAAACTGTTTTTT.

The chain links TRBV27 to TRBJ2-7; 8 positions agree with TRBD2. This CDR3 is 15 amino acids long. V lost 4 bases and J lost 2; bases outside the gene matches: 7. Germline CDR1 is MNHEY and CDR2 is SMNVEV (reference sequence). The CDR3, as DNA: TGTGCCAGCAGTTCCCCCAGCGGGGGTGCCTACGAGCAGTACTTC. Its translation: CASSSPSGGAYEQYF.

The rearrangement joins TRBV2 to TRBJ1-5; D uncertain. The V and J ends lost 4 bases and 0 bases respectively, with 7 bases between them. The germline gives CDR1 SNHLY, CDR2 FYNNEI. This CDR3 comprises 14 residues. CDR3 residues: CASSAAFSNQPQHF. Written as DNA, the CDR3 is TGTGCCAGCAGTGCAGCCTTTAGCAATCAGCCCCAGCATTTT.

The chain recombines TRBV5-4 with TRBJ2-5; TRBD1 aligns across 9 bases. CDR3 length: 16 amino acids. V shed 1 base, J shed 4 bases, and the junction held 8 bases outside the gene matches. Germline CDR1 is SGHNT and CDR2 is YYREEE (reference sequence). The CDR3 spells CASSLFGQGRGETQYF. DNA of the CDR3: TGTGCCAGCAGCTTGTTCGGACAGGGGAGGGGAGAGACCCAGTACTTC.

This rearrangement joins TRBV2 to TRBJ2-5, with unresolved D. CDR3 size: 13 residues. V was clipped by 7 bases and J by 1 base, with 10 bases between them. Germline CDR1 SNHLY, CDR2 FYNNEI. CDR3 nucleotide sequence: TGTGCCAGCACTTTCCACATCCAAGAGACCCAGTACTTC. It yields the protein CASTFHIQETQYF.

The chain combines TRBV18 with TRBJ1-1; the D is unclear. This CDR3 contains 13 residues. Germline lookup yields CDR1 KGHSH and CDR2 LQKENI. V was trimmed by 3 bases and J by 1 base, leaving 6 bases between them. The CDR3 DNA reads as TGTGCCAGCTCACCGAACAGGAACACTGAAGCTTTCTTT. Translating it yields CASSPNRNTEAFF.

V gene TRBV3-1 (or the pseudogene TRBV3-2) combines with J gene TRBJ2-5; TRBD2 aligns across 8 bases. V dropped 1 base and J dropped 4; count of bases not matched to a gene: 11. Germline loops: CDR1 LGHDT, CDR2 YNNKEL (reference sequence). CDR3 length: 17 amino acids. CDR3 sequence: CASSQGETAGVGETQYF. The DNA of the CDR3 is TGTGCCAGCAGCCAAGGAGAAACAGCGGGAGTGGGAGAGACCCAGTACTTC.

This clone appeared a few times. The chain recombines TRBV28 with TRBJ1-5, with D possibly TRBD1 on 5 matching bases. The CDR3 runs to 14 residues. Germline V gene sequence: CDR1 MDHEN, CDR2 SYDVKM. With 4 bases removed from V and 4 bases from J, the gap between germline ends came to 11 bases. The CDR3: CASSSGTGNQPQHF. The CDR3, as DNA: TGTGCCAGCAGTTCCGGGACTGGAAATCAGCCCCAGCATTTT.

The chain employs TRBV30 and TRBJ1-2, with 9 bases lining up with TRBD1. The CDR3 covers 15 residues. The V and J ends lost 1 base and 0 bases, in that order; junction bases with no gene match: 3. Germline V gene sequence: CDR1 GTSNPN, CDR2 SVGIG (reference sequence). The CDR3 is CAWSGGTGTNYGYTF. The CDR3, as DNA: TGTGCCTGGAGTGGGGGGACAGGGACTAACTATGGCTACACCTTC.

This sequence joins TRBV18 and TRBJ2-1; TRBD2 aligns across 14 bases. The junction had 7 bases not matched to a gene; V was cut back by 6 bases and J by 0 bases. The CDR3 contains 18 residues. Germline assignment: CDR1 KGHSH and CDR2 LQKENI. CDR3 in amino acids: CASSMRLAGGPSYNEQFF. Written as DNA, the CDR3 is TGTGCCAGCTCCATGCGACTAGCGGGAGGGCCCTCCTACAATGAGCAGTTCTTC. The complete variable domain, with remaining parts taken from reference TRBV18 and TRBJ2-1, reads NAGVMQNPRHLVRRRGQEARLRCSPMKGHSHVYWYRQLPEEGLKFMVYLQKENIIDESGMPKERFSAEFPKEGPSILRIQQVVRGDSAAYFCASSMRLAGGPSYNEQFFGPGTRLTVL.

This chain uses TRBV4-1 with TRBJ1-1, with 10 nucleotides matching TRBD1. V was clipped by 3 bases and J by 5 bases; unmatched bases: 9. Germline values: CDR1 MGHRA, CDR2 YSYEKL. CDR3 length: 16 amino acids. The CDR3 sequence is CASSHDRTGGGTEAFF. CDR3 bases: TGCGCCAGCAGCCATGACCGGACAGGGGGAGGGACTGAAGCTTTCTTT.

The chain uses TRBV6-5 and TRBJ1-2; the D gene is possibly TRBD1 (6 bases). CDR1 is MNHEY, CDR2 SVGAGI, per germline. Trimming removed 5 bases at V and 8 bases at J, with 18 bases between. CDR3 size: 14 residues. The CDR3 sequence: CASSPRGGSLGYTF. CDR3 coding DNA: TGTGCCAGCAGTCCTAGAGGGGGTTCGTTAGGCTACACCTTC.

In this sample, this clone turned up once. The V gene is TRBV9, the J gene TRBJ2-3, with 7 bases matching TRBD1. CDR1 and CDR2 (germline): SGDLS, YYNGEE. The CDR3 extends over 16 amino acids. With V trimmed by 3 bases and J by 1 base, 8 bases remained unmatched. The CDR3 DNA follows: TGTGCCAGCAGCGGATACAGGGGTGGGGGCACAGATACGCAGTATTTT. Amino acids: CASSGYRGGGTDTQYF.

The gene calls are TRBV5-6 and TRBJ1-2; 8 bases are shared with TRBD1. V shed 1 base and J 8 bases; nucleotides not matched to a gene: 7. There are 14 residues in the CDR3. CDR1 is SGHDT and CDR2 is YYEEEE in the germline V gene. The CDR3 region has the DNA TGTGCCAGCAGCTTGAGGGACAGGACGGAGGGCTACACCTTC. Residues: CASSLRDRTEGYTF. Together with reference TRBV5-6 and TRBJ1-2, the CDR3 gives the full variable domain: DAGVTQSPTHLIKTRGQQVTLRCSPKSGHDTVSWYQQALGQGPQFIFQYYEEEERQRGNFPDRFSGHQFPNYSSELNVNALLLGDSALYLCASSLRDRTEGYTFGSGTRLTVV.

The rearrangement uses TRBV28 and TRBJ1-2; 9 bases line up with TRBD1. The germline CDR1 and CDR2 sequences are MDHEN and SYDVKM. CDR3 length: 15 residues. With V trimmed by 6 bases and J by 3 bases, 8 bases remained unmatched. CDR3 bases: TGTGCCAGCAGGCAACAGGGGGCGGGAGACTATGGCTACACCTTC. Its translation: CASRQQGAGDYGYTF.

The chain is built from TRBV7-9 and TRBJ1-3; D gene uncertain. Germline V CDR1 and CDR2: SEHNR, FQNEAQ (reference sequence). This CDR3 is 15 amino acids long. V gave up 1 base and J gave up 4 bases, with 11 bases separating them. The CDR3 region is CASSLGGRSGNTIYF. CDR3 DNA sequence: TGTGCCAGCAGCTTAGGAGGGCGCTCCGGAAACACCATATATTTT.

The rearrangement uses TRBV18 and TRBJ1-1, with D perhaps matching TRBD1 (6 bases). Germline V gives CDR1 KGHSH, CDR2 LQKENI. The V and J ends lost 6 bases and 6 bases respectively, with 14 bases between them. The CDR3 is 13 residues long. The DNA of the CDR3 is TGTGCCAGCTCCTCCAGAGGGGGGGCTGAAGCTTTCTTT. Its protein is CASSSRGGAEAFF.

This chain links TRBV5-4 with TRBJ2-2; D is unclear. The CDR3 length is 13 residues. Per the germline V gene, CDR1 is SGHNT and CDR2 is YYREEE (reference sequence). V was pared by 9 bases and J by 1 base, with 10 bases between. CDR3 nucleotide sequence: TGTGCCATTCCCAACTTGAACACCGGGGAGCTGTTTTTT. This encodes CAIPNLNTGELFF.

The chain carries TRBV23-1 and TRBJ2-3, with 10 positions matching TRBD1. TRBV23-1 is filed as an ORF, its function uncertain. With 4 bases clipped from V and 5 bases from J, the junction kept 12 bases outside the gene matches. The CDR3 sequence is 17 residues long. CDR3 DNA: TGCGCCAGCAGTCCTGACAGGGGGCTGAAGAGAATAGATACGCAGTATTTT. Protein product: CASSPDRGLKRIDTQYF.